The rows below give T cell receptor beta chains drawn from one sample of a study of T cells after posttransplantation cyclophosphamide. Sequencing used immunoSEQ multiplex PCR; TCRdb keeps in-frame clones, though not all of them. This table holds some 54,000 clones, approximately 94% found once. Sequencing input: PBMCs. The origin of the receptors is a woman aged 30 to 39 in good health and a related stem cell transplant donor. Both conserved end residues are part of each CDR3. Rows may omit the clone size; those that give it use once, few, many or a size class.

TRBJ1-6 | NA | TRBV27 | CASSLSRQGINSPLHF
TRBJ1-4 | once | TRBV5-4 | CASSLGQGRNEKLFF
TRBJ1-4 | NA | TRBV4-1 | CASSQVNSGFANEKLFF
TRBJ1-1 | NA | TRBV7-9 | CASRGSGGNTEAFF
TRBJ2-5 | NA | TRBV5-6 | CASSLPTGGIETQYF
TRBJ2-1 | NA | TRBV20-1 | CSAIYNEQFF
TRBJ1-2 | NA | TRBV5-4 | CASSLGGLRLSYGYTF
TRBJ2-2 | NA | TRBV5-1 | CASSSNTNTGELFF
TRBJ1-1 | NA | TRBV7-2 | CASSLVASGEMTTEAFF
TRBJ1-1 | NA | TRBV19 | CASSIGWGEAKNTEAFF
TRBJ2-3 | NA | TRBV5-1 | CASSLIGTGVTDTQYF
TRBJ1-2 | NA | TRBV10-3 | CATLSTGLSNYGYTF
TRBJ2-3 | NA | TRBV7-6 | CASSSLGLAGGHPDTQYF
TRBJ2-7 | NA | TRBV15 | CATSGGARQGFEQYF
TRBJ1-6 | NA | TRBV7-2 | CASSFHQERTDHNSPLHF
TRBJ2-3 | NA | TRBV10-3 | CAISDRGLAGGPRDTQYF
TRBJ1-2 | NA | TRBV7-9 | CASSLVGSNGYTF
TRBJ1-2 | NA | TRBV11-2 | CASSSLRGPRGGYTF
TRBJ1-3 | NA | TRBV7-2 | CASSLALGTIYF
TRBJ2-1 | NA | TRBV29-1 | CSVQGGAYNEQFF
TRBJ1-1 | NA | TRBV18 | CASSPLERMNTEAFF
TRBJ1-4 | NA | TRBV4-3 | CASSQGDTTNEKLFF
TRBJ2-7 | NA | TRBV6-5 | CASSYSFRGATYEQYF
TRBJ2-6 | NA | TRBV19 | CASRDTLSGANVLTF
TRBJ1-1 | NA | TRBV4-2 | CASRDRGLGTEAFF